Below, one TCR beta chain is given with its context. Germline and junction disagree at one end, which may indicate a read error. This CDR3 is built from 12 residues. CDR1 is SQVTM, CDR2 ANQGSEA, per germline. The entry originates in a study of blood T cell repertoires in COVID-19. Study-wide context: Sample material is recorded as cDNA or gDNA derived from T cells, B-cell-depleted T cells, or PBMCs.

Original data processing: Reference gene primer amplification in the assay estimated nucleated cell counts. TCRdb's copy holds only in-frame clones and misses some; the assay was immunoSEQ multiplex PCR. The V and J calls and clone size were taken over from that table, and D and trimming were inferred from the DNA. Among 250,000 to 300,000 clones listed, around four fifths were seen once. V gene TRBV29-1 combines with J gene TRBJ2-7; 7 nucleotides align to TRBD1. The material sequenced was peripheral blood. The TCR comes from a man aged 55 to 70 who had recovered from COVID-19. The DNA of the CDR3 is TGCAGCGCTGAGTTCCCGGGACAGAGGTTGGGGTTC. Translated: CSAEFPGQRLGF.